This entry describes one T cell receptor (beta chain). Repertoires were generated with immunoSEQ multiplex PCR, while TCRdb's copy carries only in-frame clones and drops some. The sample records 70,000 or so clones, 84% being singletons. This sample was taken from a study of OX40 agonist ivuxolimab in advanced cancers. The sequenced sample was CD4+ or CD8+ T cells sorted from blood, obtained in a trial of the OX40 agonist ivuxolimab. The clonotype comes from an adult with an advanced solid tumor such as melanoma, head and neck, liver or kidney cancer.

CDR3 in amino acids: CASSPAGGGNSGNTIYF. In DNA form, the CDR3 reads TGTGCCAGCAGCCCCGCTGGAGGGGGAAACTCTGGAAACACCATATATTTT. J is TRBJ1-3 and V is TRBV9; maybe TRBD1 (6 bases). This CDR3 has 17 residues. Trimming pared 4 bases from V and 0 bases from J, leaving 17 bases between. The germline CDR1 and CDR2 sequences are SGDLS and YYNGEE.